This section outlines one T cell receptor beta chain sequence together with its context. This clonotype was recorded at least ten times. This clone's antigen is unknown. Base qualities are missing; no much larger clone stands one base away. This record belongs to a study of spatial heterogeneity in lung cancer (dated by TCRdb to the late 2010s). For the study in its entirety: Beta-chain transcripts were consistently detected in greater numbers than alpha-chain transcripts, which likely reflected higher beta-chain transcript abundance. In the raw uncorrected reads, each unique combination of TCR and UMI appeared more than ten times on average. In non-small cell lung cancer, the study quantitatively compared TCR alpha and beta repertoires across several tumor regions, matched nontumor lung, and blood. Nonsynonymous mutation counts, determined by whole-exome sequencing of tumor tissue, were related to features of the TCR repertoire. Both alpha and beta chains were TCR-sequenced in samples taken at surgery, namely 220 tumor regions, 64 matched nontumor lung samples and 50 to 60 PBMC samples. Here is what the overall study found, with its caveats: Ubiquitous expanded tumor TCRs were found in blood more often at tumor resection than at routine follow-up. Additional single-cell paired TCR alpha and beta sequencing was considered necessary to confirm, at a functional level, the hypothesis that regional TCRs recognize regional mutations.

Deletion took 1 base off V and 1 base off J, with a span of 12 bases between the germline ends. There are 16 amino acids in the CDR3, from cysteine to phenylalanine inclusive. The kept DNA is CDR3 alone, 48 bases in frame from the first base. CDR1 and CDR2 are drawn from the germline V gene: SGHTA, FQGTGA. Receptors were amplified or captured by 5' RACE. Data came from a NextSeq 500. The TCR library protocol attached a unique molecular identifier to each TCR cDNA molecule to allow correction of PCR and sequencing errors. Per the original workflow: TCR identification, UMI-based error correction and CDR3 extraction were all carried out with Decombinator tools. Expanded TCRs were defined as those above a frequency of 2 per 1,000, corresponding to the top 1% of the tumor frequency distribution. Rényi diversity was computed with the R vegan package after subsampling each repertoire 100 times to 5,000 TCRs. CDR3 similarity networks were built from amino acid triplet string-kernel similarity, connecting CDR3s with pairwise similarity above 0.82. The public reads were run again by TCRdb, first through fastp at Q25 and then through MiXCR, and only productive beta chains were kept. CDR3 protein duplicates are merged, each entry listing the most common genes and DNA. The V and J calls and clone size come from TCRdb's table, not from the authors' own analysis. This sample is represented by about 21,000 distinct CDR3 sequences; approximately 5.8% of them were singletons. Roughly 35% of the sample belongs to the ten largest clones.

What the time point label conveys for this sample: sample taken at primary tumor resection. The donors were approximately 70 patients from the lung TRACERx cohort who had early-stage, untreated non-small cell lung cancer. Whole RNA extracted from tumor and nontumor lung tissue, or from cryopreserved PBMC samples, was used for TCR sequencing without cell sorting. Only patients with enough RNA available from two or more tumor regions were chosen for TCR sequencing. The clonotype comes from a male donor with early-stage non-small cell lung cancer. This specimen was PBMCs, taken at surgery. The sequence links TRBV7-3 to TRBJ2-3, with no confident D gene call. The CDR3 has the sequence CASSLKGTTGTDTQYF. In nucleotides, the sequence is TGTGCCAGCAGCTTAAAGGGAACCACGGGCACAGATACGCAGTATTTT.